Listed below are T cell receptor beta chains from one sample, sequenced in a study of long-term antiretroviral therapy in people with HIV. Data came from immunoSEQ multiplex PCR; TCRdb stores just in-frame clones and leaves some out. The sample yields some 25,000 clones, roughly 80% seen once. This specimen consisted of unsorted PBMCs, obtained 2.1 years after starting antiretroviral therapy. The receptor set was obtained from a man younger than 45 with HIV. The CDR3 runs from the conserved cysteine through the conserved F or W. The order of the fields is CDR3 protein, CDR3 DNA, J gene, D gene, V gene, clone size. A D gene is named only where the DNA matches it firmly. Some rows mark clone size as missing; the rest say once, few, many or name a class of expanded clone.

CDR3: CASRRACEKLFF
DNA: TGTGCCAGCCGCCGGGCTTGCGAAAAACTGTTTTTT
J: TRBJ1-4
D: .
V: TRBV21-1
size: .

CDR3: CASSPSGTVGNYGYTF
DNA: TGTGCCAGCAGCCCCTCCGGGACCGTCGGTAACTATGGCTACACCTTC
J: TRBJ1-2
D: .
V: TRBV7-9
size: few

CDR3: CASSHSVGCEQYF
DNA: TGCGCCAGCAGTCATAGTGTGGGGTGCGAGCAGTACTTC
J: TRBJ2-7
D: .
V: TRBV23-1
size: few

CDR3: CASSQSPANTGELFF
DNA: TGCGCCAGCAGCCAAAGCCCGGCCAACACCGGGGAGCTGTTTTTT
J: TRBJ2-2
D: .
V: TRBV4-3
size: .

CDR3: CASSLQGLNTEAFF
DNA: TGTGCCAGCAGTTTACAGGGCCTGAACACTGAAGCTTTCTTT
J: TRBJ1-1
D: .
V: TRBV2
size: .

CDR3: CASSYTGQSGEKLFF
DNA: TGTGCCAGCAGCTACACCGGGCAGAGTGGTGAAAAACTGTTTTTT
J: TRBJ1-4
D: .
V: TRBV7-9
size: .

CDR3: CASSIVPEKTFYSNQPQHF
DNA: TGTGCCAGTAGTATAGTGCCGGAGAAAACCTTTTATAGCAATCAGCCCCAGCATTTT
J: TRBJ1-5
D: .
V: TRBV19
size: .

CDR3: CATSRDPGLTETQYF
DNA: TGTGCCACCAGCAGAGATCCGGGATTAACAGAGACCCAGTACTTC
J: TRBJ2-5
D: .
V: TRBV15
size: .

CDR3: CSAGPGQGYTF
DNA: TGCAGTGCTGGCCCGGGACAGGGGTACACCTTC
J: TRBJ1-2
D: TRBD1
V: TRBV20-1
size: .

CDR3: CASSIQTSSEAFF
DNA: TGTGCCAGTAGTATACAGACGTCTTCTGAAGCTTTCTTT
J: TRBJ1-1
D: .
V: TRBV19
size: .

CDR3: CASSPGRHVGEKLFF
DNA: TGTGCCAGCAGTCCCGGACGGCACGTTGGTGAAAAACTGTTTTTT
J: TRBJ1-4
D: .
V: TRBV11-2
size: .

CDR3: CASSLGLQLLETQYF
DNA: TGTGCCAGCAGCCTTGGACTGCAACTCTTGGAGACCCAGTACTTC
J: TRBJ2-5
D: .
V: TRBV7-7
size: .

CDR3: CAWSWDSQETQYF
DNA: TGTGCCTGGAGCTGGGACAGCCAAGAGACCCAGTACTTC
J: TRBJ2-5
D: TRBD1
V: TRBV30
size: .

CDR3: CASSQRIQGGRDEQFF
DNA: TGTGCCAGCAGCCAAAGGATACAGGGAGGGAGGGATGAGCAGTTCTTC
J: TRBJ2-1
D: .
V: TRBV9
size: .

CDR3: CASTPGTGPSYEQYF
DNA: TGTGCCAGCACTCCCGGGACAGGGCCCTCCTACGAGCAGTACTTC
J: TRBJ2-7
D: TRBD1
V: TRBV6-1
size: .

CDR3: CASSMAHLGGAFF
DNA: TGTGCCAGTAGTATGGCCCACCTTGGCGGAGCTTTCTTT
J: TRBJ1-1
D: .
V: TRBV19
size: .

CDR3: CASSPQRANTGELFF
DNA: TGTGCCAGCAGCCCCCAGCGAGCGAACACCGGGGAGCTGTTTTTT
J: TRBJ2-2
D: .
V: TRBV11-2
size: .

CDR3: CASSQTGGLSPSPLHF
DNA: TGTGCCAGCAGCCAGACAGGGGGCCTATCTCCTTCACCCCTCCACTTT
J: TRBJ1-6
D: TRBD1
V: TRBV7-2
size: .

CDR3: CASSMGNRGVNSPLHF
DNA: TGTGCCAGTAGTATGGGGAACAGGGGCGTTAATTCACCCCTCCACTTT
J: TRBJ1-6
D: TRBD1
V: TRBV19
size: .

CDR3: CASSSSAGGHQDTQYF
DNA: TGTGCCAGCAGTTCCTCAGCGGGAGGGCATCAAGATACGCAGTATTTT
J: TRBJ2-3
D: TRBD2
V: TRBV27
size: .

CDR3: CAASQTGNSPLHF
DNA: TGTGCCGCAAGTCAGACAGGCAATTCACCCCTCCACTTT
J: TRBJ1-6
D: .
V: TRBV6-5
size: .

CDR3: CASSHSGGNADTQYF
DNA: TGTGCCAGCAGCCACAGCGGGGGCAATGCAGATACGCAGTATTTT
J: TRBJ2-3
D: TRBD2
V: TRBV9
size: .

CDR3: CASSSDFLPVEQFF
DNA: TGTGCCAGCAGCTCCGACTTCTTACCCGTCGAGCAGTTCTTC
J: TRBJ2-1
D: .
V: TRBV11-2
size: .

CDR3: CASSSKTGQGIAGHEQYF
DNA: TGTGCCAGCAGCTCGAAGACCGGACAGGGAATTGCAGGTCACGAGCAGTACTTC
J: TRBJ2-7
D: TRBD1
V: TRBV7-9
size: .